A selection of T cell receptor beta chains follows, all from one sample in a study of pediatric ulcerative colitis. Measured with immunoSEQ multiplex PCR; TCRdb has only the in-frame clones, and not every one. The sample gives 25,000 to 35,000 clones, roughly four fifths of which show up once; approximately 4.5% is in the top ten. The sequenced material came from blood. Every receptor here comes from a boy younger than 18 with severe ulcerative colitis. Both conserved end residues are part of each CDR3. A D gene is named only where the DNA matches it firmly.

d_call	v_call	j_call	cdr3_aa
TRBD1	TRBV6-5	TRBJ1-2	CASSSGQGRNYGYTF
TRBD1	TRBV7-2	TRBJ1-2	CASSLVLDRNYGYTF
.	TRBV18	TRBJ1-5	CASSLGPDQPQHF
.	TRBV18	TRBJ1-6	CASSPAGPGQRYNSPLHF
.	TRBV1	TRBJ1-1	CTSSPGRVYTEAFF
.	TRBV7-6	TRBJ1-1	CASAPPGNTEAFF
.	TRBV11-2	TRBJ2-7	CASSLSLRGEQYF
.	TRBV19	TRBJ2-5	CASGQGGPQETQYF
TRBD1	TRBV4-1	TRBJ1-5	CASSDMTGGYQPQHF
TRBD2	TRBV30	TRBJ2-5	CAWSRRGMTSGGQETQYF
.	TRBV27	TRBJ2-7	CASSSMTASYEQYF
.	TRBV5-1	TRBJ2-1	CASSLLLAPNNEQFF
.	TRBV6-5	TRBJ2-1	CASSSTTASEFF
TRBD1	TRBV19	TRBJ1-3	CASSMGQSGNTIYF
TRBD1	TRBV9	TRBJ2-3	CASSVPTGGVTDTQYF
TRBD1	TRBV7-2	TRBJ1-5	CASSLDQGAYQPQHF
.	TRBV5-4	TRBJ2-1	CASSRLSRSYNEQFF
.	TRBV7-2	TRBJ2-3	CASSLADTQYF